The T cell receptor beta chain described here comes from a study of cytomegalovirus exposure and HLA in healthy donors. V trimming: 1 base; J trimming: 5 bases; junction bases outside the gene matches: 4. The CDR3 runs to 15 residues. Germline V gene lookup returns CDR1 MNHEY and CDR2 SVGAGI. Healthy bone marrow donors made up the donor group. General study points: Accurate prediction of HLA-A and HLA-B alleles (for most subjects) was reportedly achieved from TCR beta sequences. Productive status was seen about 87% or about 30% of the time for most TCR beta V segments in an earlier analysis. Donors belonging to an Asian-associated ancestry cluster reportedly showed fewer N-insertions in productive TCRs than the roughly 670-donor mean, according to what a later analysis found.

In regard to this clone: The antigen is not known.

Both 60 Vbeta primers and 13 Jbeta primers went into the PCR. Generated by immunoSEQ multiplex PCR, the TCRdb table keeps only in-frame clones and is missing some. The table shows 120,000 to 150,000 clones, with 82% occurring only once. V and J are TRBV6-5 and TRBJ2-5; 10 bases agree with TRBD1. This receptor was taken from a male donor in good health and CMV-seronegative. Material: PBMCs. CDR3 in DNA: TGTGCCAGCAGTTACTTCGGACAGGGGGAGGAGACCCAGTACTTC. Translated, it gives CASSYFGQGEETQYF.